This section outlines one TCR beta chain sequence together with its context. Its antigen remains unknown. The sample belongs to a study of cytomegalovirus exposure and HLA in healthy donors. The overall study: About 80 million unique TCRs from HLA-typed donors made up an early data release. Study-level results: Analyzed later, association rates of TCRs varied across HLA loci, with DRB1 most and HLA-C fewest.

The V end lost 2 bases, the J end lost 7 bases, and 12 bases lay between the germline ends. Germline assignment: CDR1 SNHLY and CDR2 FYNNEI. This CDR3 has 14 amino acids. PCR primers comprised 60 Vbeta and 13 Jbeta primers. Data came from immunoSEQ multiplex PCR; TCRdb stores just in-frame clones and leaves some out. This table holds approximately 200,000 clones, roughly four fifths found once. This receptor was taken from a woman aged 30 to 39 in good health and CMV-seropositive. The chain links TRBV2 to TRBJ1-5; TRBD1 might be the D (5 bases). Material: PBMCs. The CDR3 region has the DNA TGTGCCAGCAGTGAATCGGGGGTTACCCAGCCCCAGCATTTT. Translated: CASSESGVTQPQHF.